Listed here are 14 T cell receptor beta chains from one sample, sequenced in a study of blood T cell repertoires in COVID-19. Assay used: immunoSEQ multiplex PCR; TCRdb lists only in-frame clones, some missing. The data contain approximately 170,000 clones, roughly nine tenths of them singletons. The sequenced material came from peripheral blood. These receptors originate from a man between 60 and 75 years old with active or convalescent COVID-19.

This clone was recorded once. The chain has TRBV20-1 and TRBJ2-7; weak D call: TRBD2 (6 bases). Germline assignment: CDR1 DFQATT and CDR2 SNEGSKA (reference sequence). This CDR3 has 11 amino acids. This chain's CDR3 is CGGAPSYEQYF. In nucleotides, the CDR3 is TGCGGAGGGGCGCCCTCCTACGAGCAGTACTTC.

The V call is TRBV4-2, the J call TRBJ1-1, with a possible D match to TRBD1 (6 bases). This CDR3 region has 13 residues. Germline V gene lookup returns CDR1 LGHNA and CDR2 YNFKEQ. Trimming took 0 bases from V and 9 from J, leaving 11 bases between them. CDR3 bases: TGTGCCAGCAGCCAAGAGACAGGCCTCAAAGCTTTCTTT. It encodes CASSQETGLKAFF.

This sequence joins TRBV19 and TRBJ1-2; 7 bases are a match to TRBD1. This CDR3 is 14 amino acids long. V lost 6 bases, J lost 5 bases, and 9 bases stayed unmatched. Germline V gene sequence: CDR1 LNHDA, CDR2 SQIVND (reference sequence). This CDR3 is CASRAEGAYYGYTF. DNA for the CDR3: TGTGCCAGTAGGGCGGAGGGGGCATATTATGGCTACACCTTC.

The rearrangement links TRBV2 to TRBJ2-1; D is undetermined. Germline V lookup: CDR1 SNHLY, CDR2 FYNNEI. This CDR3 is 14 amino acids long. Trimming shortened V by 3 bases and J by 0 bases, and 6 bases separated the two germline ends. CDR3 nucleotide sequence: TGTGCCAGCAGTGACCGTCTCTCCTACAATGAGCAGTTCTTC. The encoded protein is CASSDRLSYNEQFF.

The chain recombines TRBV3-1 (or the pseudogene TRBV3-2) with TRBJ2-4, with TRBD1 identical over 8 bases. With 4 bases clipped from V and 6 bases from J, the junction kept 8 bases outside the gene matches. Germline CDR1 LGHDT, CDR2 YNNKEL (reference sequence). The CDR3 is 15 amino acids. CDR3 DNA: TGTGCCAGCAGCCGAGAGACAGGGGCCGTAAACATTCAGTACTTC. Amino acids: CASSRETGAVNIQYF.

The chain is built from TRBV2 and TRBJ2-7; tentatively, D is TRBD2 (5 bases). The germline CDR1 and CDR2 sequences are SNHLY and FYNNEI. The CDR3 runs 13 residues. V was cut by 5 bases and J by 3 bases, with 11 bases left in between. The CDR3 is CASSSGLLYEQYF. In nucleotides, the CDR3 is TGTGCCAGCAGTAGCGGACTCCTCTACGAGCAGTACTTC.

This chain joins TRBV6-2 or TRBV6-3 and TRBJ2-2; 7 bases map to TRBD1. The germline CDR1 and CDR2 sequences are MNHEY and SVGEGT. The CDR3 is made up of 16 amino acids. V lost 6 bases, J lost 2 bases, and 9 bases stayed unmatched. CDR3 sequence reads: CASRPRQGVNTGELFF. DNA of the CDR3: TGTGCCAGCAGACCTAGACAGGGAGTCAACACCGGGGAGCTGTTTTTT.

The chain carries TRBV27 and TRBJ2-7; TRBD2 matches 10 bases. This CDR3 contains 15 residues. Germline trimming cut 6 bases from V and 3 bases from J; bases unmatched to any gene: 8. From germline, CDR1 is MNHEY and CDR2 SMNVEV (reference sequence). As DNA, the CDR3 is TGTGCCAGCAGGCCCGAAGCGGGGGGGGGCTACGAGCAGTACTTC. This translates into CASRPEAGGGYEQYF.

The CDR3 DNA sequence: TGTGCCAGCAGCCAAGATGAACAGGGGGCCGGTGGCTACACCTTC. Translating it yields CASSQDEQGAGGYTF. The chain combines TRBV3-1 (or the pseudogene TRBV3-2) with TRBJ1-2, with TRBD1 identical over 9 bases. J lost 7 bases, V lost 0 bases, and 6 bases had no gene match. Per germline, CDR1 LGHDT and CDR2 YNNKEL (reference sequence). The CDR3 covers 15 residues.

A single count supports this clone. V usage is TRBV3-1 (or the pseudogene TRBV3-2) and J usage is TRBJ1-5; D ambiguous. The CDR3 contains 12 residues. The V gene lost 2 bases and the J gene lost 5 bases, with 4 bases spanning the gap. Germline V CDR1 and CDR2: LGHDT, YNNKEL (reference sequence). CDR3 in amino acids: CASSQLDQPQHF. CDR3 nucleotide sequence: TGTGCCAGCAGCCAACTCGATCAGCCCCAGCATTTT.

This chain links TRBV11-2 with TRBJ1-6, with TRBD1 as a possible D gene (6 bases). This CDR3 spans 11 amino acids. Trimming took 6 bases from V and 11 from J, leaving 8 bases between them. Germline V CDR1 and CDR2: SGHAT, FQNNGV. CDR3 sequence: CASSRGTPLHF. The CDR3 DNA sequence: TGTGCCAGCAGTAGGGGGACACCCCTCCACTTT.

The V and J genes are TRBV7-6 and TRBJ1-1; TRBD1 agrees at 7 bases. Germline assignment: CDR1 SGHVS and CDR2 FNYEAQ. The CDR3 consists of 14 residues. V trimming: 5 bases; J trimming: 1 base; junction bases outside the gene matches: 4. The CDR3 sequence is CASSPRTGNTEAFF. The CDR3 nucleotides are TGTGCCAGCAGCCCCAGGACAGGGAACACTGAAGCTTTCTTT. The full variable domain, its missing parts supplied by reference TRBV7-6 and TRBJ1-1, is GAGVSQSPRYKVTKRGQDVALRCDPISGHVSLYWYRQALGQGPEFLTYFNYEAQQDKSGLPNDRFSAERPEGSISTLTIQRTEQRDSAMYRCASSPRTGNTEAFFGQGTRLTVV.

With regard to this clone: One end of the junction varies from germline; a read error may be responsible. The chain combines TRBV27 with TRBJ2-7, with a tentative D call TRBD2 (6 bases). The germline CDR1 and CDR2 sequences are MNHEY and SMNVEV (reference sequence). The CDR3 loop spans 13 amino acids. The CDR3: CASSSSPSGSSSF. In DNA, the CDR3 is TGTGCCAGCAGTTCTTCCCCCTCCGGGAGCAGTTCTTTC.

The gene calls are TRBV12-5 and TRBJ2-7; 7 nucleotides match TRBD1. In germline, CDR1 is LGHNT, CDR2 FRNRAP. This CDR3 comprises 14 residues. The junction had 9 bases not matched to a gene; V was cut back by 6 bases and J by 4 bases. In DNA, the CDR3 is TGTGCTAGTGGCCCGGGGCAGGGGGTATACGAGCAGTACTTC. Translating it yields CASGPGQGVYEQYF.